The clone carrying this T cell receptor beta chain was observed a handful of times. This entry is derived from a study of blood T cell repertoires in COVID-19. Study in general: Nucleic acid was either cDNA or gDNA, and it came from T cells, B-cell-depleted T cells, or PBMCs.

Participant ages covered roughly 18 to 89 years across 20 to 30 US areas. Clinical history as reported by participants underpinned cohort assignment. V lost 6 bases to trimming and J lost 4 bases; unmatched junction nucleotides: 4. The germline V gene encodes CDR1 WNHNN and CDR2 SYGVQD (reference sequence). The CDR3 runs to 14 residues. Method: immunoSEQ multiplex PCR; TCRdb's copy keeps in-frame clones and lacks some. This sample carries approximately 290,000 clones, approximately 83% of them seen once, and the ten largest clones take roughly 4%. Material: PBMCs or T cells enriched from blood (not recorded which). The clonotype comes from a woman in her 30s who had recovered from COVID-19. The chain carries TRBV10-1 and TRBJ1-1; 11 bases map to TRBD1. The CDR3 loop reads CASSRTGGFTEAFF. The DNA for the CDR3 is TGCGCCAGCAGCCGGACAGGGGGCTTCACTGAAGCTTTCTTT.